The entry that follows covers one T cell receptor beta chain sequence. What it binds is unknown. Profiled with immunoSEQ multiplex PCR; TCRdb holds only in-frame clones, not every one. Of 200,000 or so clones listed, approximately 90% were seen once; the top ten hold over 0.75%. There are 12 residues in the CDR3. Deletions cut 4 bases from V and 4 bases from J, with 8 bases between. CDR1 is SGHDN and CDR2 is FVKESK in the germline V gene. The sample is drawn from a study of T cell responses to AZD1222 COVID-19 vaccine. Findings and caveats of the study: Donors were chiefly white British, with a greater number of females, and clonal diversity was perhaps underestimated. Of spike-specific TCRs, nearly half reportedly target regions left unmutated in variants. In all cases, repertoires were sampled only after the peak T cell response.

This rearrangement joins TRBV14 to TRBJ2-7; the D gene is possibly TRBD2 (5 bases). The source material was peripheral blood, sampled on day 0 of AZD1222 vaccination. This receptor was taken from an adult in good health. CDR3 amino acids: CASSPTTYEQYF. The CDR3 region has the DNA TGTGCCAGCAGCCCGACTACATACGAGCAGTACTTC.